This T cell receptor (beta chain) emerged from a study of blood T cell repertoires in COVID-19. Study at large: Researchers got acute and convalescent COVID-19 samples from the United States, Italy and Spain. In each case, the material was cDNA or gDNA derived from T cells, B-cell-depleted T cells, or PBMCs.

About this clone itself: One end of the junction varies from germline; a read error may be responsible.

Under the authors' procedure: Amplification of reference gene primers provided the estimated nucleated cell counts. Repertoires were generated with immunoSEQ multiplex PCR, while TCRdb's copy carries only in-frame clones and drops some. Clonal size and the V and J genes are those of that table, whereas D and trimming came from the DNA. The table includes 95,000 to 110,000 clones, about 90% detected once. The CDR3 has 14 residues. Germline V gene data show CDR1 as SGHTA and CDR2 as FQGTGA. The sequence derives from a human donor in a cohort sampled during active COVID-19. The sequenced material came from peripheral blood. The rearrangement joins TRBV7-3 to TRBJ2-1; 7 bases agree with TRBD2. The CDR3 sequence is CASSVTRTSNEQFF. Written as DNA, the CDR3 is TGTGCCAGCAGCGTAACTAGGACTAGCAATGAGCAGTTCTTC.